The table lists the clone carrying this TCR beta chain with a few counts. Its antigen is not identified. One entry per CDR3 protein, called by TCRdb with MiXCR from the reads. Of approximately 910,000 distinct CDR3 sequences listed, approximately 31% were seen once; the top ten hold roughly 13%. These data originate in a study of T cell repertoires in cytomegalovirus infection. Study as a whole: Evidence of both CMV infection and a matching HLA type came from public TCR beta signatures.

The germline CDR1 and CDR2 sequences are MNHEY and SVGAGI. The J segment lost 7 bases and the V segment lost 6 bases, leaving 8 bases of the junction unmatched. The CDR3 has 14 residues. The study, taken as a whole, reports: Ex vivo responses were dominated by HLA-C-restricted CMV-specific TCR beta clonotypes.

Material: cultured CD8+ T cells from PBMCs, obtained from culture after CMV antigen stimulation. This sequence was found in a human donor in good health (CMV status not recorded). Some clones in this sample may be carry-over from other donors' samples. The V and J genes are TRBV6-5 and TRBJ1-4; 7 bases agree with TRBD1. The CDR3 DNA follows: TGTGCCAGCAGCTACCACCACAGGGGTGAAAAACTGTTTTTT. This translates into CASSYHHRGEKLFF.